A selection of T cell receptor beta chains follows, all from one sample in a study of PD-1 and CTLA-4 blockade in melanoma. TCRdb's copy holds only in-frame clones and misses some; the assay was immunoSEQ multiplex PCR. The sample has 9,500 to 13,000 clones, roughly four fifths seen once. The sequenced sample was CD8+ T cells from peripheral blood, obtained from a patient given anti-PD-1 treatment. The receptors were sampled from a human donor with melanoma. The CDR3 runs from the conserved cysteine through the conserved F or W. A D gene is named only where the DNA matches it firmly. Rows may omit the clone size; those that give it use once, few, many or a size class.

clone_size d_call j_call v_call cdr3_nt cdr3_aa
- - TRBJ2-7 TRBV5-6 TGTGCCAGCAGCTTTGGACAGGACTACTACGAGCAGTACTTC CASSFGQDYYEQYF
- - TRBJ1-1 TRBV15 TGCGCCACCAGCAGAGAGAGTTCACAAACTGAAGCTTTCTTT CATSRESSQTEAFF
- TRBD2 TRBJ2-3 TRBV6-5 TGTGCCAGCAGTTACGGAATAGCGGGAGTAGGAGATACGCAGTATTTT CASSYGIAGVGDTQYF
- - TRBJ1-3 TRBV6-1 TGTGCCAGCAGGGAAGACTGGGTGGCTGGAAACACCATATATTTT CASREDWVAGNTIYF
- - TRBJ2-7 TRBV6-6 TGTGCCAGCACCCCGGACGGGTCTTTGGGCAACGAGCAGTACTTC CASTPDGSLGNEQYF
medium-sized - TRBJ2-1 TRBV27 TGTGCCAGCAGTTTATGGACTCCCAGGGACAATGAGCAGTTCTTC CASSLWTPRDNEQFF
- TRBD1 TRBJ2-5 TRBV7-6 TGTGCCAGCAGCCAAGACAGGGTAACTGAGACCCAGTACTTC CASSQDRVTETQYF
- - TRBJ2-7 TRBV27 TGTGCCAGCAGTCCCCGAGGGAGCGGAGGCCCCTACGAGCAGTACTTC CASSPRGSGGPYEQYF
- TRBD1 TRBJ2-7 TRBV7-9 TGTGCCAGCAGTGGACAGGGGAGCTCCTACGAGCAGTACTTC CASSGQGSSYEQYF
- TRBD2 TRBJ2-1 TRBV15 TGTGCCATCGGAGGACTAGCGGGGGGGCGGTTGTCCCATGAGCAGTTCTTC CAIGGLAGGRLSHEQFF
- - TRBJ2-1 TRBV7-9 TGTGCCAGCAGCTTAGGGGGAGATTGGTGGGAGGAACCATACAATGAGCAGTTCTTC CASSLGGDWWEEPYNEQFF
once TRBD2 TRBJ2-7 TRBV11-2 TGTGCCAGCAGCTTAGAAGGGACTAGCTACGAGCAGTACTTC CASSLEGTSYEQYF
once - TRBJ2-5 TRBV9 TGTGCCAGCAGCACGGGGACACTTAACCAAGAGACCCAGTACTTC CASSTGTLNQETQYF
- - TRBJ2-3 TRBV7-2 TGTGCCAGCAGCTTAACAGGGCCCACAGATACGCAGTATTTT CASSLTGPTDTQYF
- TRBD1 TRBJ1-1 TRBV4-3 TGCGCCAGCAGCCTAGACAGGGGATTGACTGAAGCTTTCTTT CASSLDRGLTEAFF
- - TRBJ2-7 TRBV20-1 TGCAGTGCTAGAGACGGCGAGCAGTACTTC CSARDGEQYF
- TRBD1 TRBJ2-7 TRBV5-1 TGCGCCAGCAGCTCCGGGACAGGGGTTTCCTACGAGCAGTACTTC CASSSGTGVSYEQYF
few - TRBJ1-2 TRBV29-1 TGCAGCGTTGATCGGGCAGGGACTTTTTATGGCTACACCTTC CSVDRAGTFYGYTF
once - TRBJ1-5 TRBV6-1 TGTGCCAGCAGTGAAGGGGATATTCCTAGCAAGCCCCAGCATTTT CASSEGDIPSKPQHF
- - TRBJ1-2 TRBV25-1 TGTGCCAGCCTCGAGGGAGGAGCTAACTATGGCTACACCTTC CASLEGGANYGYTF
few TRBD1 TRBJ2-7 TRBV27 TGTGCCAGCAGTTTTGGGACAGGGGGTTTGGAGCAGTACTTC CASSFGTGGLEQYF
- - TRBJ1-2 TRBV29-1 TGCAGCGTTGAGGGTGAACAGGGAGGGGCATATGGCTACACCTTC CSVEGEQGGAYGYTF
- TRBD2 TRBJ2-5 TRBV20-1 TGCAGTGCTAGTTTAGTGACTAGCGGGAGGATTGAGACCCAGTACTTC CSASLVTSGRIETQYF
once - TRBJ2-2 TRBV12-3/TRBV12-4 TGTGCCAGCAGTTTAAGCGGGGAGCTGTTTTTT CASSLSGELFF
- - TRBJ2-7 TRBV12-3/TRBV12-4 TGTGCCAGCAGTTTAATTTCCTACGAGCAGTACTTC CASSLISYEQYF
- - TRBJ2-7 TRBV11-3 TGTGCCAGCAGCTTCGCCCCCTACGAGCAGTACTTC CASSFAPYEQYF
- - TRBJ1-1 TRBV3-1/TRBV3-2 TGTGCCAGCAGCCAGCAAGGGGAAGGCACTGAAGCTTTCTTT CASSQQGEGTEAFF
- - TRBJ1-2 TRBV13 TGTGCCAGCAGCGCGGGACGGTATGGCTACACCTTC CASSAGRYGYTF
- TRBD1 TRBJ2-5 TRBV5-5 TGTGCCAGCAGCTTGGGCAGGGGGCCCGATTGGGTCCAGTACTTC CASSLGRGPDWVQYF
- TRBD1 TRBJ2-1 TRBV6-5 TGTGCCAGCAGTTTTGACAGGGACCCCTACAATGAGCAGTTCTTC CASSFDRDPYNEQFF
few TRBD2 TRBJ2-3 TRBV6-5 TGTGCCAGCTTGGGGACTAGCGCCACAGATACGCAGTATTTT CASLGTSATDTQYF
- - TRBJ1-1 TRBV29-1 TGCAGCGTTGATGGGGGGGAAGCTGAAGCTTTCTTT CSVDGGEAEAFF
- TRBD1 TRBJ1-1 TRBV6-1 TGTGCCAGCAGTGAAGCGGGGGCAGGGGGCGTTGACACTGAAGCTTTCTTT CASSEAGAGGVDTEAFF
- - TRBJ2-2 TRBV5-1 TGCGCCAGCAGCACTCTAGGTGGCGGGGAGCTGTTTTTT CASSTLGGGELFF
- - TRBJ2-1 TRBV7-2 TGTGCCAGCAGCCAGGACAGTAGTAATGAGCAGTTCTTC CASSQDSSNEQFF
- - TRBJ1-5 TRBV6-5 TGTGCCAGCAGTTACTCAGAATATAGCAATCAGCCCCAGCATTTT CASSYSEYSNQPQHF
- - TRBJ2-3 TRBV13 TGTGCCAGCAGCTTGGGCCGGGACGGGACAGATACGCAGTATTTT CASSLGRDGTDTQYF
- - TRBJ1-5 TRBV28 TGTGCCAGCAGTTTGTACAGCCCAAAAATTCCCCAGCATTTT CASSLYSPKIPQHF
- - TRBJ2-1 TRBV24-1 TGTGCCACCAGTGGGGGGTTGGATGAGCAGTTCTTC CATSGGLDEQFF
- - TRBJ1-2 TRBV3-1/TRBV3-2 TGTGCCAGCAGCCAAGCCGGGAGGGAGCTCCACTATGGCTACACCTTC CASSQAGRELHYGYTF
- - TRBJ2-6 TRBV5-6 TGTGCCAGCAGCTTGGGGACTCCCTCTGGGGCCAACGTCCTGACTTTC CASSLGTPSGANVLTF
- - TRBJ1-1 TRBV30 TGTGCCTGGGAGGGTTACCTGGGCACTGAAGCTTTCTTT CAWEGYLGTEAFF
- - TRBJ2-3 TRBV30 TGTGCCTGGAGACGGAGCCCGGGCACAGATACGCAGTATTTT CAWRRSPGTDTQYF
- TRBD1 TRBJ1-1 TRBV13 TGTGCCAGCAGCCTTAGGACAGGGTTCTCCACTGAAGCTTTCTTT CASSLRTGFSTEAFF
- TRBD1 TRBJ2-3 TRBV11-3 TGTGCCAGCAGCTTACACCCCTTTTTGACAGGGGGCGCGGCAGATACGCAGTATTTT CASSLHPFLTGGAADTQYF
- - TRBJ1-5 TRBV15 TGTGCCACCAGCAGAGCCCCTGGGGCCTTTCAGCCCCAGCATTTT CATSRAPGAFQPQHF
- - TRBJ2-7 TRBV19 TGTGCCAGTAGTATGGGACTCCTGGGGGAGCAGTACTTC CASSMGLLGEQYF
- TRBD1 TRBJ1-4 TRBV30 TGTGCCTGGAGTGTTTGGGACAGGGGTGAAAAACTGTTTTTT CAWSVWDRGEKLFF
- TRBD2 TRBJ2-1 TRBV16 TGTGCCAGCAGCCAATTACTAGCGGGGGATTACAATGAGCAGTTCTTC CASSQLLAGDYNEQFF
- - TRBJ1-1 TRBV5-1 TGCGCCAGCAGCTACAGGGCAACGAACACTGAAGCTTTCTTT CASSYRATNTEAFF
once TRBD2 TRBJ2-5 TRBV7-9 TGTGCCAGCAGCCCCGGACTAGCGGGGGCCCAAGAGACCCAGTACTTC CASSPGLAGAQETQYF
- - TRBJ2-1 TRBV27 TGTGCCAGCAGTCCCGACTCGATATCGTACAATGAGCAGTTCTTC CASSPDSISYNEQFF
- TRBD2 TRBJ2-5 TRBV11-3 TGTGCCAGCAGCCTTCTCGGGACTAGCGGGAAGGACCAGTACTTC CASSLLGTSGKDQYF
- - TRBJ1-6 TRBV7-8 TGTGCCAGCAGCTTAGGAGGGGGTGGAAATTCACCCCTCCACTTT CASSLGGGGNSPLHF
few TRBD2 TRBJ2-1 TRBV7-9 TGTGCCAGCAGCGGGGAGGGGAGCTCCTACAATGAGCAGTTCTTC CASSGEGSSYNEQFF